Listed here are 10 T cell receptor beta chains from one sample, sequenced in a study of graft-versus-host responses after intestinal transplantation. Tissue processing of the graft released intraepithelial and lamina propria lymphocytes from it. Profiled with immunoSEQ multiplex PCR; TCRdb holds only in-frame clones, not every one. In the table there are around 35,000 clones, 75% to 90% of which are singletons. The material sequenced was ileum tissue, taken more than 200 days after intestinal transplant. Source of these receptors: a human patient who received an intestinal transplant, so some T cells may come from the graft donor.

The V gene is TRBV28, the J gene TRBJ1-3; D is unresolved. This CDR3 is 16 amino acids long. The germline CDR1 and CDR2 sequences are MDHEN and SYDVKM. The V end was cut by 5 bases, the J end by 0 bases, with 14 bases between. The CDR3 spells CASSPSAVSSGNTIYF. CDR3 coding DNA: TGTGCCAGCAGTCCCTCAGCCGTTAGCTCTGGAAACACCATATATTTT. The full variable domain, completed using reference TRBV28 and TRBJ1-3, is DVKVTQSSRYLVKRTGEKVFLECVQDMDHENMFWYRQDPGLGLRLIYFSYDVKMKEKGDIPEGYSVSREKKERFSLILESASTNQTSMYLCASSPSAVSSGNTIYFGEGSWLTVV.

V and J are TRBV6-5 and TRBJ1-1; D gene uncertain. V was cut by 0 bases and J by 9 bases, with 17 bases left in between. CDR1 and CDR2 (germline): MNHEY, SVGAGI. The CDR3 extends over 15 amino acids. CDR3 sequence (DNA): TGTGCCAGCAGTTACTCCTACAGACTAGAGGGTAAAGCTTTCTTT. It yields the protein CASSYSYRLEGKAFF.

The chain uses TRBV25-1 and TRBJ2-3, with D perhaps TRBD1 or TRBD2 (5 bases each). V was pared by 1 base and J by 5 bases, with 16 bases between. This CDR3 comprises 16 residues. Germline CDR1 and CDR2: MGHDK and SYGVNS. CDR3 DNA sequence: TGTGCCAGCAGTGAATGGGGGTCAGGGTTTATAGATACGCAGTATTTT. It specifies CASSEWGSGFIDTQYF.

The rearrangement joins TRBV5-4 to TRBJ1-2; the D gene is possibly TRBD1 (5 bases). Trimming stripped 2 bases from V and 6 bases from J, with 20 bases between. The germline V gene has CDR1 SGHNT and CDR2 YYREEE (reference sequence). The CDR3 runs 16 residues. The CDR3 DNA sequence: TGTGCCAGCAGCTTCGGGGTAGGGGCCAGGGAAAATGGCTACACCTTC. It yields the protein CASSFGVGARENGYTF.

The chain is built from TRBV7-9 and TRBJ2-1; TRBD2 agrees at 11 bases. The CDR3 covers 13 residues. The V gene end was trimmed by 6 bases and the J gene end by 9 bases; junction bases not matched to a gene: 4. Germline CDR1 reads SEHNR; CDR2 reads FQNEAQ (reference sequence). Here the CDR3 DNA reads TGTGCCAGCAGTTTTAGCGGGAGGGCTGAGCAGTTCTTC. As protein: CASSFSGRAEQFF.

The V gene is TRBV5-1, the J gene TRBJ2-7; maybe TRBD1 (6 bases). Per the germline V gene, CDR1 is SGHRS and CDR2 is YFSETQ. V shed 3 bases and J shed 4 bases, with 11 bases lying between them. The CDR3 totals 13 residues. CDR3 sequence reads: CASSWDKMYEQYF. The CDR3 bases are TGCGCCAGCAGCTGGGACAAAATGTACGAGCAGTACTTC.

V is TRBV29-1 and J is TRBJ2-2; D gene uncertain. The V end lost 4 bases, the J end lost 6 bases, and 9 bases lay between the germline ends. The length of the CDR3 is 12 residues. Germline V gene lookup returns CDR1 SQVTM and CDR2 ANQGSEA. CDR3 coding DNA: TGCAGCGTTGTTCATAGTGCCGGGGAGCTGTTTTTT. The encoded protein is CSVVHSAGELFF.

The CDR3 sequence is CASSLSGGAGGYTF. The CDR3 DNA is TGTGCCAGCAGCCTCTCAGGGGGGGCTGGTGGCTACACCTTC. The chain joins TRBV9 to TRBJ1-2; TRBD1 matches 7 bases. The CDR3 contains 14 residues. Germline values: CDR1 SGDLS, CDR2 YYNGEE. V gave up 4 bases and J gave up 7 bases; unmatched junction bases: 10.

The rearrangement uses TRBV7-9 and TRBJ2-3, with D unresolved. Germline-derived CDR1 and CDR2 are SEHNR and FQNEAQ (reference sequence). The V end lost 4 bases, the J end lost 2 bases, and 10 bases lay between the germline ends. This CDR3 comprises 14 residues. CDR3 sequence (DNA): TGTGCCAGCAGCTCCCGACTCGACACAGATACGCAGTATTTT. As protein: CASSSRLDTDTQYF.

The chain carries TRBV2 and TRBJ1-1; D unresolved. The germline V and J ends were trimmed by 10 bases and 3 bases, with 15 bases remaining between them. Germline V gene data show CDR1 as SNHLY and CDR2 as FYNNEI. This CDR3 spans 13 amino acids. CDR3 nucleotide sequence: TGTGCCATCGATAAGACGGGAGACACTGAAGCTTTCTTT. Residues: CAIDKTGDTEAFF. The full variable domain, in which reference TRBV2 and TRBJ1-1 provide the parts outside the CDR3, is EPEVTQTPSHQVTQMGQEVILRCVPISNHLYFYWYRQILGQKVEFLVSFYNNEISEKSEIFDDQFSVERPDGSNFTLKIRSTKLEDSAMYFCAIDKTGDTEAFFGQGTRLTVV.